The entry below gives a single T cell receptor (beta chain) sequence along with its context. This clonotype was found a few times. The specificity of this receptor is unknown. No base qualities exist here, and no much larger clone lies one base off it. The germline V end is reduced by 4 bases and the J end by 1 base; junction bases left unmatched: 4. CDR1 and CDR2 are read off the germline V gene as MNHNS and SASEGT. The CDR3 runs 15 amino acids, cysteine and phenylalanine included. Solely the CDR3 DNA is kept, with 45 bases framed from the first base. These data belong to a study of response to subunit inactivated influenza vaccine (dated by TCRdb to the late 2010s). With regard to the full study: The study used deep quantitative T cell receptor repertoire profiling to track responses to a trivalent subunit inactivated influenza vaccine.

Here is what the overall study found, with its caveats: According to the authors, only a limited number of new T cells may be recruited by each seasonal influenza vaccination.

Library preparation employed RT-PCR. Instrument on record: Illumina HiSeq 2500. Clones were called with MiXCR by TCRdb after fastp trimmed the public reads at Q25, and only in-frame beta chains were retained. Entries that share a CDR3 protein sequence are merged under the most common genes and DNA. This sample holds about 700,000 distinct CDR3 sequences; roughly 13% were observed only once. Around 6.5% of the sample rests with the top ten. The TCR comes from a man aged 45-65 years who received an inactivated influenza vaccine. Donor details come from another sample of the same person, matched by shared clones. Recombination joined TRBV6-1 with TRBJ1-5, with 7 bases in between that match TRBD1. The sample consisted of PBMCs from blood, taken roughly 2 weeks before vaccination. The CDR3 reads as follows: CASSVGQASNQPQHF. The DNA sequence is as follows: TGTGCCAGCAGTGTTGGACAGGCAAGCAATCAGCCCCAGCATTTT.